This T cell receptor beta chain appears in the sequencing data of a study of T cell responses to AZD1222 COVID-19 vaccine. Study background: Both about-4-week and about-12-week second-dose recipients were combined. Findings and caveats of the study: White British donors predominated, females outnumbered males, and clonal diversity was possibly underestimated. Only a handful of AZD1222 recipients, several in all, had baseline seropositivity.

Regarding this clone: The antigen is unknown.

Generated by immunoSEQ multiplex PCR, the TCRdb table keeps only in-frame clones and is missing some. The sample records roughly 130,000 clones, about 90% being singletons. The CDR3 totals 17 residues. With 5 bases removed from V and 0 bases from J, the gap between germline ends came to 14 bases. Germline CDR1 and CDR2: MDHEN and SYDVKM. The TCR originated in an adult in good health. Sequences were derived from peripheral blood, sampled on day 0 of AZD1222 vaccination. J is TRBJ1-6 and V is TRBV28; D not resolved. The CDR3 reads CASSGRAVSSYNSPLHF. CDR3 nucleotides: TGTGCCAGCAGTGGCCGGGCCGTTAGCTCCTATAATTCACCCCTCCACTTT. Looking up the rest from reference TRBV28 and TRBJ1-6 gives the full variable domain: DVKVTQSSRYLVKRTGEKVFLECVQDMDHENMFWYRQDPGLGLRLIYFSYDVKMKEKGDIPEGYSVSREKKERFSLILESASTNQTSMYLCASSGRAVSSYNSPLHFGNGTRLTVT.